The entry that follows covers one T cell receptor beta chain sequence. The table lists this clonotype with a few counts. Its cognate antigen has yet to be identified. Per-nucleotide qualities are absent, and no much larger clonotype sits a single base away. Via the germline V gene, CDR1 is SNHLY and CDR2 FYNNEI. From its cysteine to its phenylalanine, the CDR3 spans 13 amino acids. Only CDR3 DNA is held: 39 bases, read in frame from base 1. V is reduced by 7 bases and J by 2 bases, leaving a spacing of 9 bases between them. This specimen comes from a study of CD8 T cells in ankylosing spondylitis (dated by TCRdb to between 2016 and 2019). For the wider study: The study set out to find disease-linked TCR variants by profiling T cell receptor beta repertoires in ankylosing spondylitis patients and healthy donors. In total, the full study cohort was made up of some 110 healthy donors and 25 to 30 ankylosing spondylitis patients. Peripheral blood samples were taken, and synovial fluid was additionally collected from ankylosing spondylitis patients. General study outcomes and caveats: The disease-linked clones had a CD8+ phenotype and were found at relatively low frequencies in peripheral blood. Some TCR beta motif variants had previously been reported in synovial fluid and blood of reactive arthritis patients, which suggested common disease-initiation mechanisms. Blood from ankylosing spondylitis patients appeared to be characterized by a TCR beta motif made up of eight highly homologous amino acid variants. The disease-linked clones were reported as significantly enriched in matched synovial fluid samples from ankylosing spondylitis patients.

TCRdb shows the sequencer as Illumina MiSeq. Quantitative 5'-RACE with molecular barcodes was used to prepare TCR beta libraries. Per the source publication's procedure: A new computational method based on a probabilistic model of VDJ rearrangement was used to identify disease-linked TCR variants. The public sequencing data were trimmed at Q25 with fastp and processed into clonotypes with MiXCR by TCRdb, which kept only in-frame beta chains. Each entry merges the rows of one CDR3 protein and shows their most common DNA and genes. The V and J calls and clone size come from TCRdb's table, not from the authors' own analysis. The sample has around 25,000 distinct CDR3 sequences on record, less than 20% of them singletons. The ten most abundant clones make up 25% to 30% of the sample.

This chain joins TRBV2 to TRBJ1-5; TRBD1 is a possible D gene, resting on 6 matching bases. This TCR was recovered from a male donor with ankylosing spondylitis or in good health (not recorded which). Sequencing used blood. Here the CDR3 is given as CASTNRGNQPQHF. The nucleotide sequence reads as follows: TGTGCCAGCACTAACAGGGGCAATCAGCCCCAGCATTTT.